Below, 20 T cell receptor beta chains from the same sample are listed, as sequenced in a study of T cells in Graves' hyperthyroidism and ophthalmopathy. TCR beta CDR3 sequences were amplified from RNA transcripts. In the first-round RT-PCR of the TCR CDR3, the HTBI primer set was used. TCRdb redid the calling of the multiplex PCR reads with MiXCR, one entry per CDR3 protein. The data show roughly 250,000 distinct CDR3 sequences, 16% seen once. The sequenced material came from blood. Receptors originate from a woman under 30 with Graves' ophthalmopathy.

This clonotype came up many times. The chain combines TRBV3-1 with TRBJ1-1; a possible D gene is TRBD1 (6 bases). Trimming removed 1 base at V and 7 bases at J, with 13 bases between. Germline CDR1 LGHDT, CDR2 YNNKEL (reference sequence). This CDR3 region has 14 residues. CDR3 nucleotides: TGTGCCAGCAGCCAAGTGGGGGGCGCGGGTGAAGCTTTCTTT. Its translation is CASSQVGGAGEAFF.

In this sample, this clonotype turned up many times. The CDR3 sequence is CSARVLGLAGVLTEQFF. The CDR3 nucleotides read TGCAGTGCTAGGGTCCTTGGACTAGCGGGAGTTTTGACTGAGCAGTTCTTC. The chain carries TRBV20-1 and TRBJ2-1, with TRBD2 identical over 13 bases. The CDR3 loop spans 17 amino acids. CDR1 and CDR2 from the germline V gene are DFQATT and SNEGSKA (reference sequence). After removal of 3 bases from V and 9 bases from J, the junction contained 14 bases not matched to a gene.

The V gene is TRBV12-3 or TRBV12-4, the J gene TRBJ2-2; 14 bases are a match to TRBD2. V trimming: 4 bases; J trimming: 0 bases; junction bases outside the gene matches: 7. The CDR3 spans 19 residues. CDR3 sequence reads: CASSYRTSGGLANTGELFF. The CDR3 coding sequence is TGTGCCAGCAGTTATCGGACTAGCGGGGGGCTCGCGAACACCGGGGAGCTGTTTTTT.

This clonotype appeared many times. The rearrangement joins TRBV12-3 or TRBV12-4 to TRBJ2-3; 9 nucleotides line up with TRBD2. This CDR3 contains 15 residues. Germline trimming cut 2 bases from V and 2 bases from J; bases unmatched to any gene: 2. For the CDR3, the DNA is TGTGCCAGCAGTTTAAGGGGACTAGCCACAGATACGCAGTATTTT. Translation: CASSLRGLATDTQYF.

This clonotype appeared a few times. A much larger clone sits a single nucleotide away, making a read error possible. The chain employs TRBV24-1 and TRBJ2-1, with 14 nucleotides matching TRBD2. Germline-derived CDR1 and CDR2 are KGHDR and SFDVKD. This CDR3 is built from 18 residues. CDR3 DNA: TGTGTCACCAGTGATAGAGGGGGGGGGACTAGCGGGAGAAGTGAGCAGTTCTTC. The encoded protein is CVTSDRGGGTSGRSEQFF.

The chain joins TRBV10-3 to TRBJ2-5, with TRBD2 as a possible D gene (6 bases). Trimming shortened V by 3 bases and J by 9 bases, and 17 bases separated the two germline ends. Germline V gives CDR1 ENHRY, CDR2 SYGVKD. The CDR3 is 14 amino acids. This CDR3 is CAISDIREKGAQYF. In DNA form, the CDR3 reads TGTGCCATCAGTGATATCCGGGAGAAAGGGGCCCAGTACTTC.

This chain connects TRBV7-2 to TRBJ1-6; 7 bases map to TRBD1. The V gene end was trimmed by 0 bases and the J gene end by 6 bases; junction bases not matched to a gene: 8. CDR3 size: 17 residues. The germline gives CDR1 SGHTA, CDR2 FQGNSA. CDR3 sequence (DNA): TGTGCCAGCAGCTTAGCAGGATTCGGACAGGTTAATTCACCCCTCCACTTT. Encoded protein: CASSLAGFGQVNSPLHF.

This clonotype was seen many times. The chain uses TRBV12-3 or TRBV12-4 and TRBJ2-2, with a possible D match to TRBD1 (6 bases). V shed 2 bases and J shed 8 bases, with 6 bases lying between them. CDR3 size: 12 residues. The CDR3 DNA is TGTGCCAGCAGTTTACAGGGGGGGGAGCTGTTTTTT. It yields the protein CASSLQGGELFF.

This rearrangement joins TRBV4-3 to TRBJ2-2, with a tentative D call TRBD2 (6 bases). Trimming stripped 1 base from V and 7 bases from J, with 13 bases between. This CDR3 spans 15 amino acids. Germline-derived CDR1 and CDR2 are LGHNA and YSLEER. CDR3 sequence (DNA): TGCGCCAGCAGCCAAGGGAGGGGTTGGGGCGGGGAGCTGTTTTTT. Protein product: CASSQGRGWGGELFF.

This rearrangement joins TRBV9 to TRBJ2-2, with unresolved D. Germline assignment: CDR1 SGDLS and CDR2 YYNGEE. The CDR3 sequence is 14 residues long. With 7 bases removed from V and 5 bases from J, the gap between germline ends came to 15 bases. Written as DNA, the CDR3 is TGTGCCAGCGGCCCCGGACCCGGGACCGGGGAGCTGTTTTTT. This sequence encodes CASGPGPGTGELFF.

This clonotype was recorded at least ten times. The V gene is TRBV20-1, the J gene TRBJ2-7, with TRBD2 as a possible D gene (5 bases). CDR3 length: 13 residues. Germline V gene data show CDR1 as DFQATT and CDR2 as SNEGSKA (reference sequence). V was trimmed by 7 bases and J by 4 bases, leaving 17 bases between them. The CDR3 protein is CSVPSPTGYEQYF. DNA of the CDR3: TGCAGTGTTCCCTCGCCGACGGGATACGAGCAGTACTTC.

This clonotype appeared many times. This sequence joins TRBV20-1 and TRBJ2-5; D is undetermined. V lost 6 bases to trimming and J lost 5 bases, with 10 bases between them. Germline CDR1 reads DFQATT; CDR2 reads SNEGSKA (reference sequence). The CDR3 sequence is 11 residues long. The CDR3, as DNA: TGCAGTGCATGGAATAGGGAGACCCAGTACTTC. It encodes CSAWNRETQYF.

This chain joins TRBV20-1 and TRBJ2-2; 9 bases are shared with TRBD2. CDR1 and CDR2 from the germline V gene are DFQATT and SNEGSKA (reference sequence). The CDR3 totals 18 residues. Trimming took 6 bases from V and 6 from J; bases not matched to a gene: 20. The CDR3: CSAYSRGNAGGQAGELFF. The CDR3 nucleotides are TGCAGTGCATATAGTAGAGGGAATGCGGGAGGGCAGGCCGGGGAGCTGTTTTTT.

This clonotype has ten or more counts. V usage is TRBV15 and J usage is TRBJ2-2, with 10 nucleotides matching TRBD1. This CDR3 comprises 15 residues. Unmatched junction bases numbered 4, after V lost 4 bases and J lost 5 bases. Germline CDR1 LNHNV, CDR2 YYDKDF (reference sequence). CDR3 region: CATSTDRGQTGELFF. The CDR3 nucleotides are TGTGCCACCAGCACCGACAGGGGGCAGACCGGGGAGCTGTTTTTT.

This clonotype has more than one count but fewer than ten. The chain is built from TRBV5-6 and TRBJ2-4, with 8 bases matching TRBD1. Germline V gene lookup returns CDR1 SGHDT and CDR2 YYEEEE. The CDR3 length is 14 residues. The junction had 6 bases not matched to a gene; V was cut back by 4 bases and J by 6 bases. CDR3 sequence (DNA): TGTGCCAGCAGCCTCCGAGGACAGGGAAACATTCAGTACTTC. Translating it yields CASSLRGQGNIQYF.

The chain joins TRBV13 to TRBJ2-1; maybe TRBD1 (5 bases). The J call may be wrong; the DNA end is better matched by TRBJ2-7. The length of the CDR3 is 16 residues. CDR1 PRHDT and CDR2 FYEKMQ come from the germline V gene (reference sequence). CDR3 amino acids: CASSSQSAGQYNEQYF. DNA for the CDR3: TGTGCCAGCAGCTCCCAATCAGCAGGGCAGTACAATGAGCAGTACTTC.

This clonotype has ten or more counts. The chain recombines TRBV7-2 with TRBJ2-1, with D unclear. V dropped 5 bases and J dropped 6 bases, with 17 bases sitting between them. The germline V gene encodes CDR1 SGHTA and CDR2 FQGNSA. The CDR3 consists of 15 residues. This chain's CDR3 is CASSPRWYVGNEQFF. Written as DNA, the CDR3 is TGTGCCAGCAGCCCCCGTTGGTACGTAGGCAATGAGCAGTTCTTC.

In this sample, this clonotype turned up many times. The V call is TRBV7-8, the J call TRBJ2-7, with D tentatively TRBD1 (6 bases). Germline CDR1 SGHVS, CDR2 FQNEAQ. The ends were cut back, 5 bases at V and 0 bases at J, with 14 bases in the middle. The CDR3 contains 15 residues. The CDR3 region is CASSVRQGSSYEQYF. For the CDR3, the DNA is TGTGCCAGCAGCGTCCGCCAGGGGAGCTCCTACGAGCAGTACTTC.

In DNA, the CDR3 is TGTGCCAGCACAAATGGGGGGAGTTCTGGCTACACCTTC. The encoded protein is CASTNGGSSGYTF. The chain links TRBV6-2 or TRBV6-3 to TRBJ1-2, with D tentatively TRBD1 (5 bases). Germline CDR1 and CDR2: MNHEY and SVGEGT. Trimming removed 7 bases at V and 7 bases at J, with 16 bases between. This CDR3 comprises 13 residues.

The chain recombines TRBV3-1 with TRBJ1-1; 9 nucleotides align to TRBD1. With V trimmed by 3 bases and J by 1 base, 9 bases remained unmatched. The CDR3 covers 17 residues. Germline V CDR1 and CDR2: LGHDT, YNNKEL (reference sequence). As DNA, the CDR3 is TGTGCCAGCAGCCATTTTCTCGTGGGACAGGGGAACACTGAAGCTTTCTTT. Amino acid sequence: CASSHFLVGQGNTEAFF.